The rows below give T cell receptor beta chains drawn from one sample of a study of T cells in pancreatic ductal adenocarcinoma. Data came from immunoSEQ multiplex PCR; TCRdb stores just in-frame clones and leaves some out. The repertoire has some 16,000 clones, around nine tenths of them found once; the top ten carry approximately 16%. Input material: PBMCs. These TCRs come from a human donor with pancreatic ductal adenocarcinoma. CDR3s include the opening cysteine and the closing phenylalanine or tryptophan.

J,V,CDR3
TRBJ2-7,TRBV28,CASSLSFDRGATYEQYF
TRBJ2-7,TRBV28,CASSLNIGHYYEQYF
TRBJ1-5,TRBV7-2,CASSSQGAGQPQHF
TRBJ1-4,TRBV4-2,CASSQGNRDRIEKLFF
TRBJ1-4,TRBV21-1,CASSDRAPTTNEKLFF
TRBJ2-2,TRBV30,CAWNWNRGRKDTGELFF
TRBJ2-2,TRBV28,CASVNRGTGPGELFF
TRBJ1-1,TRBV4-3,CASSQDWNTAEAFF
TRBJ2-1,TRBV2,CASSERSGEQFF
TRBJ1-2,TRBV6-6,CASSSTGGAFGYTF
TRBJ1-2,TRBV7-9,CASSLGQGANYGYTF
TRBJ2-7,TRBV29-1,CSVEDRGGTGAYEQYF
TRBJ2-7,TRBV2,CASRTRDRAFSYEQYF
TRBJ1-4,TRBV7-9,CASSPAWALGEKLFF
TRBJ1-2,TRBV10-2,CASSPGQDPPTSNYGYTF
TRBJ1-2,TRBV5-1,CASSPGGGRSYGYTF
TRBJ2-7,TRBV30,CAWSVPGGSNEQYF